These T cell receptor beta chains were read from a single sample in a study of blood T cell repertoires in COVID-19. Profiled with immunoSEQ multiplex PCR; TCRdb holds only in-frame clones, not every one. The top ten hold approximately 3.3% of the sample, which has about 250,000 clones, approximately 90% seen once. The sequenced material came from peripheral blood. All receptors come from a man aged 18 to 29 with active or convalescent COVID-19. Each CDR3 is given with its conserved first and last residue.

v_gene: TRBV5-1
CDR3aa: CASSPDRDHGYTF

v_gene: TRBV29-1
CDR3aa: CSVLTGRGNQPQHF

v_gene: TRBV19
CDR3aa: CASSLRQGQNTEAFF

v_gene: TRBV2
CDR3aa: CASVQGQVSSYEQYF

v_gene: TRBV6-2/TRBV6-3
CDR3aa: CASSPRGGDYEQYF

v_gene: TRBV5-1
CDR3aa: CASSSTDTEAFF

v_gene: TRBV12-3/TRBV12-4
CDR3aa: CASSLKSTSEAFF

v_gene: TRBV5-1
CDR3aa: CASSLGSGGAENSPLHF

v_gene: TRBV29-1
CDR3aa: CSVPSGINYGYTF

v_gene: TRBV2
CDR3aa: CASSESRGYTF

v_gene: TRBV3-1/TRBV3-2
CDR3aa: CASSRRQGGYTF

v_gene: TRBV5-8
CDR3aa: CASSSNRYRSTDTQYF

v_gene: TRBV30
CDR3aa: CAWVSLGGTEAFF

v_gene: TRBV24-1
CDR3aa: CATSDPTSTPSEQYF

v_gene: TRBV24-1
CDR3aa: CATSEPSGSSYNEQFF

v_gene: TRBV28
CDR3aa: CASSSISTSGGAHEQYF

v_gene: TRBV2
CDR3aa: CASSRDLGSYEQYF

v_gene: TRBV28
CDR3aa: CASRPDLSSYNEQFF

v_gene: TRBV4-2
CDR3aa: CASSPYRGSGDTQYF

v_gene: TRBV18
CDR3aa: CASSPGLGFNTEAFF

v_gene: TRBV28
CDR3aa: CASRWRASGSLSYEQYF

v_gene: TRBV29-1
CDR3aa: CSVGRGDSNQPQHF

v_gene: TRBV4-3
CDR3aa: CASSQDGQGAEKLFF

v_gene: TRBV13
CDR3aa: CASREGQLNTEAFF

v_gene: TRBV7-6
CDR3aa: CASSLGQGGNYGYTF

v_gene: TRBV2
CDR3aa: CASSEGGENTEAFF

v_gene: TRBV3-1/TRBV3-2
CDR3aa: CASSQEVGLVAEAFF

v_gene: TRBV4-1
CDR3aa: CASSQDWNRATEAFF

v_gene: TRBV6-6
CDR3aa: CASSYSGGTEAFF

v_gene: TRBV28
CDR3aa: CASSPGGPNYGYTF

v_gene: TRBV18
CDR3aa: CASSPSPLGAEGEKLFF

v_gene: TRBV2
CDR3aa: CASSDFLDPTVGATQYF

v_gene: TRBV9
CDR3aa: CASSLGKGGTDTQYF

v_gene: TRBV10-2
CDR3aa: CASKPSAYNEQFF

v_gene: TRBV6-2/TRBV6-3
CDR3aa: CASSYGGTGVGSQPQHF

v_gene: TRBV2
CDR3aa: CASRRGLYSYNEQFF

v_gene: TRBV9
CDR3aa: CASSVGGGLNSPLHF

v_gene: TRBV30
CDR3aa: CAWSVPGGRETQYF

v_gene: TRBV12-3/TRBV12-4
CDR3aa: CASSWGRDTEAFF

v_gene: TRBV5-1
CDR3aa: CASSLVGGDEQYF

v_gene: TRBV3-1/TRBV3-2
CDR3aa: CASSQRPSGRAWEQYF

v_gene: TRBV5-6
CDR3aa: CASSLAGQDPYEQYF

v_gene: TRBV11-2
CDR3aa: CASSRTSLDTQYF

v_gene: TRBV15
CDR3aa: CATSSVLAGTTDTQYF

v_gene: TRBV15
CDR3aa: CATSRDGAILNQPQHF

v_gene: TRBV19
CDR3aa: CATTGVGQPQHF

v_gene: TRBV5-3
CDR3aa: CARSGISVDGESYEQYF

v_gene: TRBV10-1
CDR3aa: CARAGTGYDNEQFF

v_gene: TRBV6-5
CDR3aa: CASRTLDEQYF

v_gene: TRBV7-9
CDR3aa: CASRLGRTVGNTIYF

v_gene: TRBV5-8
CDR3aa: CASSYIFGTGRNTIYF

v_gene: TRBV2
CDR3aa: CASRHPGMNTEAFF

v_gene: TRBV7-3
CDR3aa: CASIPRQVRPPACYEQYF

v_gene: TRBV9
CDR3aa: CASSGDSAYEQYF

v_gene: TRBV4-2
CDR3aa: CASSQEALARETQYF

v_gene: TRBV27
CDR3aa: CASSPFVGQARAF

v_gene: TRBV6-5
CDR3aa: CASTRGTEHSPLHF

v_gene: TRBV30
CDR3aa: CAWSPPRTSGGAETQYF

v_gene: TRBV18
CDR3aa: CASSQGTNLYEQYF

v_gene: TRBV10-3
CDR3aa: CAISDSGRGGLNTEAFF